This T cell receptor beta chain derives from a study of OX40 agonist ivuxolimab in advanced cancers. Study summary: Ivuxolimab is a fully human IgG2 antibody that activates OX40 (CD134). From roughly 20 to 79 years was the age range, with a mean of roughly 59 years, and around 84% were male.

Data came from immunoSEQ multiplex PCR; TCRdb stores just in-frame clones and leaves some out. Found here are around 65,000 clones, around 90% of them singletons; the top ten hold approximately 5.4%. The germline V gene encodes CDR1 SGHKS and CDR2 YYEKEE (reference sequence). The CDR3 runs to 16 residues. V was pared by 4 bases and J by 2 bases, with 6 bases of the junction left unmatched. This rearrangement joins TRBV5-5 to TRBJ2-1, with 10 bases lining up with TRBD1. The origin of this receptor is an adult with an advanced solid tumor such as melanoma, head and neck, liver or kidney cancer. This specimen was CD4+ or CD8+ T cells sorted from blood, taken in a trial of the OX40 agonist ivuxolimab. This chain's CDR3 is CASSRDGTGAYNEQFF. CDR3 sequence (DNA): TGTGCCAGCAGCAGGGATGGGACAGGGGCCTACAATGAGCAGTTCTTC. The whole variable domain, remainder taken from reference TRBV5-5 and TRBJ2-1, is DAGVTQSPTHLIKTRGQQVTLRCSPISGHKSVSWYQQVLGQGPQFIFQYYEKEERGRGNFPDRFSARQFPNYSSELNVNALLLGDSALYLCASSRDGTGAYNEQFFGPGTRLTVL.